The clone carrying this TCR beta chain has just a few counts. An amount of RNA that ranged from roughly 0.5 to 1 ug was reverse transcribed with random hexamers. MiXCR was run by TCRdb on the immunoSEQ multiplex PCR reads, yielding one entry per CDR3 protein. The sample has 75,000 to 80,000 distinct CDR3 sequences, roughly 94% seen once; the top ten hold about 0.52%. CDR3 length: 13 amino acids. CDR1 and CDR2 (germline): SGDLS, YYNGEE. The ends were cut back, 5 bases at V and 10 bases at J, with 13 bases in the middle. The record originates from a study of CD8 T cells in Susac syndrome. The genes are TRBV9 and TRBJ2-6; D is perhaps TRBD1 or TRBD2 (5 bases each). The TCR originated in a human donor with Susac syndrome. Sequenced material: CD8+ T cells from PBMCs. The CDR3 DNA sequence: TGTGCCAGCAGTGAACTAGGGGTGAACGTCCTGACTTTC. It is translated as CASSELGVNVLTF.